This TCR beta chain stems from a study of human thymus T cells. Study-wide points: Use of V and J genes seemed skewed within the thymic and blood repertoires.

As to this clone: What it binds is not known.

The assay was immunoSEQ multiplex PCR, and TCRdb's table has in-frame clones only and misses some. The repertoire holds over 35,000 clones, with 94% as singletons. The people who donated were healthy Finnish babies having corrective surgery for congenital heart defects. Half of the eight donors gave 0.5-1 mL blood during surgery. No fixed cell number was used; all available blood leukocytes supplied DNA. The CDR3 length is 13 residues. From germline, CDR1 is SEHNR and CDR2 FQNEAQ (reference sequence). V was trimmed by 4 bases and J by 5 bases, leaving 11 bases between them. The material sequenced was blood. The source of this sequence is a boy under two years old with a congenital heart defect but otherwise immunologically healthy. The chain employs TRBV7-9 and TRBJ1-2; D uncertain. CDR3 region: CASSSGRVYGYTF. CDR3 nucleotide sequence: TGTGCCAGCAGCTCAGGTCGGGTGTATGGCTACACCTTC.